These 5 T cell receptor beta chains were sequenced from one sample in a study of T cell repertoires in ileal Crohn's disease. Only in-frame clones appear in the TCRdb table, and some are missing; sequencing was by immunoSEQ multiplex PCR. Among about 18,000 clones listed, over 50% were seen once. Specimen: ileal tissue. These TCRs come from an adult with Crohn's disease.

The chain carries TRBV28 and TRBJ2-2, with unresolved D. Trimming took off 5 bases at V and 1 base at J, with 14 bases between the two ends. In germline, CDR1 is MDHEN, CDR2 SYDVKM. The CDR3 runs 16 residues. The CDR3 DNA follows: TGTGCCAGCAGTACCGCTACAGTAGGGAACACCGGGGAGCTGTTTTTT. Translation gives CASSTATVGNTGELFF.

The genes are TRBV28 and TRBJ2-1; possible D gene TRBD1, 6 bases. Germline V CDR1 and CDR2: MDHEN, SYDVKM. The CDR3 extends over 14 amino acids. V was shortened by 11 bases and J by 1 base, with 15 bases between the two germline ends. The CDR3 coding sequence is TGTGCCGCTCTGACCAGGGGATCCTACAATGAGCAGTTCTTC. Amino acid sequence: CAALTRGSYNEQFF.

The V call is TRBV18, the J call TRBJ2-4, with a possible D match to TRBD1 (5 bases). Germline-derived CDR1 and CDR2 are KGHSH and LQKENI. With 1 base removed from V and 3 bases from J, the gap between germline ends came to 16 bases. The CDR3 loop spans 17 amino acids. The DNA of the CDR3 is TGTGCCAGCTCACCACTACCCAAGGACATATACAAAAACATTCAGTACTTC. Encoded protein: CASSPLPKDIYKNIQYF.

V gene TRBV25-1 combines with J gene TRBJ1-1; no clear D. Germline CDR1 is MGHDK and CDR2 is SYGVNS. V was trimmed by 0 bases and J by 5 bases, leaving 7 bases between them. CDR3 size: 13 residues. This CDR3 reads CASSEYMETEAFF. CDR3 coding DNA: TGTGCCAGCAGTGAATATATGGAGACTGAAGCTTTCTTT. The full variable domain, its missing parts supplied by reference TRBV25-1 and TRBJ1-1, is EADIYQTPRYLVIGTGKKITLECSQTMGHDKMYWYQQDPGMELHLIHYSYGVNSTEKGDLSSESTVSRIRTEHFPLTLESARPSHTSQYLCASSEYMETEAFFGQGTRLTVV.

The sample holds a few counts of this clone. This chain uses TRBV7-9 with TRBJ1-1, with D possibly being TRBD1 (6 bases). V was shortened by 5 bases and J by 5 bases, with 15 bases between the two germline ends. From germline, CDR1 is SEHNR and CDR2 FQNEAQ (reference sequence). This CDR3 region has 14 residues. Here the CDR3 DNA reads TGTGCCAGCAGCCCCAGGGGACGGGGAACTGAAGCTTTCTTT. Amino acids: CASSPRGRGTEAFF.